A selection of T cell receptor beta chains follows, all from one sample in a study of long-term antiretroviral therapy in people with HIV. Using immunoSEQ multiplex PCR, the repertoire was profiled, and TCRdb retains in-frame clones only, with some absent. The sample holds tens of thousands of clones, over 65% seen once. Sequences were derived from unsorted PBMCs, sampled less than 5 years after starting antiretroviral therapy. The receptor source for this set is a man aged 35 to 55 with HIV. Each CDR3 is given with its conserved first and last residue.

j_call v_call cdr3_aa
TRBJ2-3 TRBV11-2 CASSFSGQTRDTQYF
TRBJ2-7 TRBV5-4 CASSFGGGASGRIYEQYF
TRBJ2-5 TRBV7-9 CASSSQQGPGETQYF
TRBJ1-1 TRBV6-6 CASSYLGNEAFF
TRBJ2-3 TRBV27 CASSLSGFLTDTQYF
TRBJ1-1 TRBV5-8 CASSLVQGGSGTEAFF
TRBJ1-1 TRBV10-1 CASSESWTGLNTEAFF
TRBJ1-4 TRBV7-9 CASSWTGATNEKLFF
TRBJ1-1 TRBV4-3 CASSQFRQGNTEAFF
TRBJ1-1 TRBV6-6 CASRVGQMNTEAFF
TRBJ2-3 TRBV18 CASSKDRGSTDTQYF
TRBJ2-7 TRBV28 CASRPTSGSYEQYF
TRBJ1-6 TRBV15 CATSRVSYNSPLHF
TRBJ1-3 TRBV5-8 CASIPPTGPAGNTIYF
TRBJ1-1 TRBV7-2 CASSLASLGHNMNTEAFF